This passage covers 32 T cell receptor beta chains from one sample sequenced in a study of shared clonotypes between healthy human individuals. The assay was immunoSEQ multiplex PCR, and TCRdb's table has in-frame clones only and misses some. Found here are 400,000 to 600,000 clones, approximately 95% of them singletons; the top ten hold about 0.064%. Material for sequencing was naive CD4+ T cells sorted from blood. Subset denoted: CD45RA+ positively selected. The receptors were gathered from a young woman in good health.

The chain has TRBV6-4 and TRBJ2-1, with TRBD2 identical over 7 bases. There are 16 residues in the CDR3. Germline-derived CDR1 and CDR2 are MRHNA and SNTAGT. The V and J ends lost 6 bases and 0 bases, in that order; junction bases with no gene match: 8. The CDR3 reads CASSLLAVSSYNEQFF. CDR3 nucleotide sequence: TGTGCCAGCAGCCTCCTAGCGGTGAGCTCCTACAATGAGCAGTTCTTC.

This clone was observed once. This chain uses TRBV7-8 with TRBJ1-1; D ambiguous. V was shortened by 5 bases and J by 5 bases, with 21 bases between the two germline ends. This CDR3 is built from 16 residues. The V gene's germline CDR1 is SGHVS and CDR2 FQNEAQ. The CDR3 DNA reads TGTGCCAGCAGCCCGTGGGGAGTAACAGACGGGACTGAAGCTTTCTTT. This sequence encodes CASSPWGVTDGTEAFF.

This chain uses TRBV7-9 with TRBJ1-2; no firm D call. Trimming took off 1 base at V and 10 bases at J, with 7 bases between the two ends. CDR3 length equals 11 residues. The germline CDR1 and CDR2 sequences are SEHNR and FQNEAQ (reference sequence). CDR3 nucleotides: TGTGCCAGCAGCTTAGGCTCTCCCTACACCTTC. Its protein product is CASSLGSPYTF.

The V call is TRBV7-2, the J call TRBJ1-1; D is undetermined. Germline V lookup: CDR1 SGHTA, CDR2 FQGNSA. Trimming cost V 4 bases and J 0 bases, with 6 bases left between them. The CDR3 sequence is 13 residues long. This CDR3 reads CASSSGMNTEAFF. CDR3 sequence (DNA): TGTGCCAGCAGCTCCGGAATGAACACTGAAGCTTTCTTT.

The genes are TRBV4-1 and TRBJ2-1; 9 bases match TRBD2. V shed 1 base and J 13 bases; nucleotides not matched to a gene: 8. The CDR3 loop spans 14 amino acids. The germline CDR1 and CDR2 sequences are MGHRA and YSYEKL. This CDR3 reads CASSQGLAGVQQFF. The CDR3 bases are TGCGCCAGCAGCCAAGGGTTAGCGGGAGTGCAACAGTTCTTC.

The chain employs TRBV9 and TRBJ2-1, with TRBD2 matching 9 bases. Germline V gene sequence: CDR1 SGDLS, CDR2 YYNGEE. The CDR3 spans 15 residues. J gave up 8 bases and V 1 base, and 7 bases lay outside the gene matches. CDR3 region: CASSVSGGRAYEQFF. CDR3 DNA sequence: TGTGCCAGCAGCGTATCTGGCGGGAGGGCCTATGAGCAGTTCTTC.

The rearrangement uses TRBV19 and TRBJ2-7; D gene unclear. This CDR3 has 12 amino acids. Germline CDR1 reads LNHDA; CDR2 reads SQIVND (reference sequence). V was trimmed by 6 bases and J by 4 bases, leaving 10 bases between them. The CDR3 DNA follows: TGTGCCAGTAGAGACCCGAGTTACGAGCAGTACTTC. This encodes CASRDPSYEQYF.

The chain links TRBV6-6 to TRBJ2-5; tentatively, D is TRBD1 or TRBD2 (5 bases each). CDR1 and CDR2 from the germline V gene are MNHNY and SVGAGI (reference sequence). The V gene lost 2 bases and the J gene lost 3 bases, with 7 bases spanning the gap. The CDR3 has 13 residues. CDR3: CASSYGTEETQYF. CDR3 nucleotides: TGTGCCAGCAGTTACGGGACGGAAGAGACCCAGTACTTC.

V and J are TRBV29-1 and TRBJ1-2; D perhaps matches TRBD1 (5 bases). Trimming cost V 7 bases and J 6 bases, with 18 bases left between them. The V gene's germline CDR1 is SQVTM and CDR2 ANQGSEA. CDR3 size: 13 residues. CDR3 sequence (DNA): TGCAGCGCCCAGGGTTCGGGGAAAGATGGCTACACCTTC. Translated: CSAQGSGKDGYTF.

This rearrangement joins TRBV19 to TRBJ2-7, with TRBD2 matching 8 bases. V was pared by 4 bases and J by 3 bases, with 5 bases of the junction left unmatched. CDR1 and CDR2 (germline): LNHDA, SQIVND (reference sequence). The CDR3 runs to 14 residues. The CDR3 DNA reads as TGTGCCAGTAGTACGACTAGCGCAAGCTACGAGCAGTACTTC. Translating it yields CASSTTSASYEQYF.

This chain uses TRBV6-1 with TRBJ2-3; possible D gene TRBD2, 6 bases. This CDR3 is 14 amino acids long. Trimming took 7 bases from V and 3 from J, leaving 14 bases between them. Germline V gene lookup returns CDR1 MNHNS and CDR2 SASEGT. CDR3 coding DNA: TGTGCCAGCACACGGCCAGGGAGGACAGATACGCAGTATTTT. Amino acids: CASTRPGRTDTQYF.

The chain carries TRBV27 and TRBJ1-2; TRBD1 might be the D (5 bases). The V and J ends lost 6 bases and 7 bases respectively, with 21 bases between them. From germline, CDR1 is MNHEY and CDR2 SMNVEV (reference sequence). CDR3 length equals 15 residues. CDR3 coding DNA: TGTGCCAGCAGCCCTAACCCCAGGGAAGGTCCTGGCTACACCTTC. Amino acid sequence: CASSPNPREGPGYTF.

The chain joins TRBV29-1 to TRBJ2-7; tentatively, D is TRBD1 or TRBD2 (6 bases each). The CDR3 is made up of 15 amino acids. Germline CDR1 is SQVTM and CDR2 is ANQGSEA. Trimming stripped 5 bases from V and 4 bases from J, with 21 bases between. The CDR3 loop is CSVLEGRDKTYEQYF. CDR3 coding DNA: TGCAGCGTTCTGGAAGGGCGGGACAAAACGTACGAGCAGTACTTC.

The chain has TRBV19 and TRBJ2-2; perhaps TRBD2 as D (5 bases). V was cut by 4 bases and J by 7 bases, with 19 bases left in between. Germline V gene sequence: CDR1 LNHDA, CDR2 SQIVND (reference sequence). The CDR3 totals 16 residues. CDR3 sequence reads: CASSRRALGSGGELFF. The CDR3 DNA is TGTGCCAGTAGTAGGCGGGCTCTGGGGAGCGGCGGGGAGCTGTTTTTT.

V usage is TRBV19 and J usage is TRBJ2-7, with D possibly being TRBD1 (5 bases). This CDR3 is built from 14 residues. V was pared by 4 bases and J by 5 bases, with 15 bases between. CDR1 LNHDA and CDR2 SQIVND come from the germline V gene (reference sequence). In DNA, the CDR3 is TGTGCCAGTAGTACCGACAGATTCGACGACGAGCAGTACTTC. Protein sequence: CASSTDRFDDEQYF.

This clone was counted once. This chain links TRBV11-2 with TRBJ1-5; a possible D gene is TRBD1 (5 bases). Germline V gene sequence: CDR1 SGHAT, CDR2 FQNNGV. Trimming shortened V by 0 bases and J by 9 bases, and 15 bases separated the two germline ends. The CDR3 has 15 residues. This CDR3 is CASSLEGRWIRPQHF. Here the CDR3 DNA reads TGTGCCAGCAGCTTAGAGGGGCGGTGGATTAGGCCCCAGCATTTT.

The chain has TRBV19 and TRBJ1-4; maybe TRBD1 (5 bases). The CDR3 is made up of 11 amino acids. The ends were cut back, 7 bases at V and 8 bases at J, with 8 bases in the middle. The germline V gene has CDR1 LNHDA and CDR2 SQIVND (reference sequence). CDR3 in DNA: TGTGCCAGTAACTACAGGGAAAAACTGTTTTTT. Its protein is CASNYREKLFF.

The V gene is TRBV6-1, the J gene TRBJ2-7, with 9 bases lining up with TRBD2. Trimming cost V 1 base and J 1 base; bases outside gene matches: 2. Germline CDR1 is MNHNS and CDR2 is SASEGT. This CDR3 comprises 15 residues. CDR3 coding DNA: TGTGCCAGCAGTGAAGGTAGCGGGGGATCCTACGAGCAGTACTTC. Translating it yields CASSEGSGGSYEQYF.

V usage is TRBV5-8 and J usage is TRBJ1-2, with TRBD1 matching 7 bases. Per germline, CDR1 SGHTS and CDR2 YDEGEE. This CDR3 has 17 amino acids. V lost 4 bases and J lost 1; bases outside the gene matches: 13. Written as DNA, the CDR3 is TGTGCCAGCAGCCTCCTTGCCGACAGGGCCAATAACTATGGCTACACCTTC. Translating it yields CASSLLADRANNYGYTF.

The rearrangement uses TRBV9 and TRBJ1-1; D is unclear. Germline V gene data show CDR1 as SGDLS and CDR2 as YYNGEE. V shed 4 bases and J shed 1 base, with 14 bases lying between them. This CDR3 is built from 15 residues. The DNA for the CDR3 is TGTGCCAGCAGCCCCCGGGGAGGAGGGAACACTGAAGCTTTCTTT. It encodes CASSPRGGGNTEAFF.

The chain carries TRBV6-5 and TRBJ2-1; 8 nucleotides line up with TRBD2. The CDR3 is 14 residues long. Per the germline V gene, CDR1 is MNHEY and CDR2 is SVGAGI. V trimming: 10 bases; J trimming: 5 bases; junction bases outside the gene matches: 10. CDR3 DNA sequence: TGTGCCACTACACGGAGCGGGGGAAACAATGAGCAGTTCTTC. This codes for CATTRSGGNNEQFF.

This chain uses TRBV27 with TRBJ1-2; no clear D gene. The CDR3 is 14 amino acids. V lost 0 bases and J lost 7, with 12 bases in between. Germline V gene sequence: CDR1 MNHEY, CDR2 SMNVEV (reference sequence). CDR3 nucleotide sequence: TGTGCCAGCAGTTTATCGGTTACGAGAAGTGGCTACACCTTC. Its protein is CASSLSVTRSGYTF.

This chain links TRBV28 with TRBJ1-4; the D is unclear. The CDR3 has 15 residues. V lost 10 bases and J lost 3, with 18 bases in between. Germline V lookup: CDR1 MDHEN, CDR2 SYDVKM. The CDR3 bases are TGTGCCACCAGAAATAATCAGATGGCTAATGAAAAACTGTTTTTT. This sequence encodes CATRNNQMANEKLFF.

The chain recombines TRBV19 with TRBJ2-7; D not resolved. V lost 4 bases and J lost 0, with 10 bases in between. Germline values: CDR1 LNHDA, CDR2 SQIVND (reference sequence). CDR3 length: 14 amino acids. The CDR3 protein is CASSSRSNSYEQYF. Here the CDR3 DNA reads TGTGCCAGTAGTAGCCGGAGTAACTCCTACGAGCAGTACTTC.

The chain uses TRBV6-5 and TRBJ2-3; 7 bases are shared with TRBD1. V lost 5 bases and J lost 6; bases outside the gene matches: 5. The CDR3 covers 13 residues. In germline, CDR1 is MNHEY, CDR2 SVGAGI. The CDR3 DNA reads TGTGCCAGCAGTCAAACAGGGGACGATACGCAGTATTTT. Its translation is CASSQTGDDTQYF.

This sequence joins TRBV14 and TRBJ2-5, with 9 bases identical to TRBD2. The trim removed 1 base at V and 5 bases at J, leaving 14 bases unmatched. Germline V CDR1 and CDR2: SGHDN, FVKESK. The CDR3 runs 18 residues. CDR3 amino acids: CASSQAPRRTSVPETQYF. For the CDR3, the DNA is TGTGCCAGCAGCCAAGCCCCCCGGCGGACTAGCGTTCCGGAGACCCAGTACTTC.

CDR3 sequence (DNA): TGTGCCAGTAGCGAAACTCCCAGGTGGCAGTCGTCCTACGAGCAGTACTTC. This encodes CASSETPRWQSSYEQYF. This rearrangement joins TRBV19 to TRBJ2-7; D gene ambiguous. The CDR3 contains 17 residues. Germline CDR1 LNHDA, CDR2 SQIVND (reference sequence). V gave up 6 bases and J gave up 1 base, with 22 bases separating them.

The chain is built from TRBV6-1 and TRBJ2-1; D is unclear. Germline CDR1 MNHNS, CDR2 SASEGT. V lost 2 bases and J 8 bases, leaving 10 bases between the germline ends. The CDR3 runs to 13 residues. The CDR3 protein is CASSEIGRDEQFF. In nucleotides, the CDR3 is TGTGCCAGCAGTGAAATCGGTAGGGATGAGCAGTTCTTC.

The genes are TRBV5-1 and TRBJ2-7; 8 nucleotides align to TRBD1. This CDR3 contains 14 residues. Germline CDR1 SGHRS, CDR2 YFSETQ. J was trimmed by 3 bases and V by 2 bases; bases with no gene match: 4. CDR3 region: CASSFRTGNYEQYF. CDR3 nucleotides: TGCGCCAGCAGCTTCCGGACAGGGAACTACGAGCAGTACTTC.

This chain joins TRBV20-1 and TRBJ1-2; unclear D gene. V was clipped by 5 bases and J by 2 bases, with 6 bases between them. The CDR3 consists of 11 residues. The germline gives CDR1 DFQATT, CDR2 SNEGSKA (reference sequence). The CDR3 sequence: CSAVRNYGYTF. CDR3 DNA: TGCAGTGCTGTCCGGAACTATGGCTACACCTTC.

V gene TRBV11-1 combines with J gene TRBJ2-1; D is unresolved. The germline CDR1 and CDR2 sequences are SGHAT and FQDESV (reference sequence). The CDR3 sequence is 17 residues long. V was clipped by 0 bases and J by 4 bases, with 16 bases between them. The CDR3 DNA reads TGTGCCAGCAGCTTAGCGCAGTTGGTCTGGCCTTACAATGAGCAGTTCTTC. It translates to CASSLAQLVWPYNEQFF. Looking up the rest from reference TRBV11-1 and TRBJ2-1 gives the full variable domain: EAEVAQSPRYKITEKSQAVAFWCDPISGHATLYWYRQILGQGPELLVQFQDESVVDDSQLPKDRFSAERLKGVDSTLKIQPAELGDSAMYLCASSLAQLVWPYNEQFFGPGTRLTVL.

CDR3 residues: CASSQPREGREQYF. In DNA, the CDR3 is TGCGCCAGCAGCCAACCACGGGAGGGCCGCGAGCAGTACTTC. V usage is TRBV4-1 and J usage is TRBJ2-7; 8 bases are a match to TRBD2. Germline loops: CDR1 MGHRA, CDR2 YSYEKL. V dropped 2 bases and J dropped 6; count of bases not matched to a gene: 6. The length of the CDR3 is 14 residues.